Reported below is one TCR beta chain. This record comes from a study of blood T cell repertoires in COVID-19. The method was immunoSEQ multiplex PCR; TCRdb's version includes in-frame clones alone and lacks a portion of them. The sample yields some 120,000 clones, 88% seen once. This receptor was identified in a human donor in a cohort sampled during active COVID-19. Sequences were obtained from peripheral blood.

CDR3 sequence: CASSQDTHSGRGETQYF. The CDR3 coding sequence is TGTGCCAGCAGCCAAGATACCCATAGCGGGAGAGGAGAGACCCAGTACTTC. The rearrangement uses TRBV3-1 (or the pseudogene TRBV3-2) and TRBJ2-5; 9 positions match TRBD2. The V gene's germline CDR1 is LGHDT and CDR2 YNNKEL (reference sequence). After removal of 0 bases from V and 4 bases from J, the junction contained 9 bases not matched to a gene. This CDR3 comprises 17 residues.